This T cell receptor (beta chain) originates from a study of OX40 agonist ivuxolimab in advanced cancers. Turning to the study itself: Partial responses were achieved by three patients: one hepatocellular carcinoma, two cutaneous melanoma.

Here immunoSEQ multiplex PCR was the method, and the copy in TCRdb shows in-frame clones only, minus some. Of approximately 130,000 clones listed, about 92% are singletons. CDR1 and CDR2 (germline): SGHTA, FQGTGA. V shed 4 bases and J shed 6 bases, with 10 bases lying between them. This CDR3 has 12 residues. This clone was counted once. The antigen is undetermined. Notes on the study in general: Expanded clones tended on average to be more numerous among CD8+ T cells than CD4+.

The source material was CD4+ or CD8+ T cells sorted from blood, sampled in a trial of the OX40 agonist ivuxolimab. V is TRBV7-3 and J is TRBJ2-7, with D tentatively TRBD1 or TRBD2 (7 bases each). The TCR was taken from an adult with an advanced solid tumor such as melanoma, head and neck, liver or kidney cancer. Here the CDR3 DNA reads TGTGCCAGCAGCTCCAGGGGGGGCGAGCAGTACTTC. It encodes CASSSRGGEQYF.